This paragraph covers one T cell receptor beta chain sequence. Genomic DNA, the template, was used for profiling of the TCR beta VDJ and CDR3. TCRdb reprocessed the reads via MiXCR and lists one record per CDR3 protein. The table has 250,000 to 350,000 distinct CDR3 sequences, approximately 57% seen once; the top ten hold 7% to 9%. Germline CDR1 reads SGHVT; CDR2 reads SQSDAQ. The CDR3 contains 15 residues. The V and J ends lost 6 bases and 0 bases respectively, with 13 bases between them. The data are from a study of CD8+CD57+ T cells in acquired aplastic anemia. This rearrangement joins TRBV7-4 to TRBJ2-3; a weak D match, TRBD2 (5 bases). This TCR was sampled from a human donor with severe aplastic anemia or a healthy control (not recorded which). Source material: sorted CD4+, CD8+, or CD8+CD57+ T cells (not recorded which) from PBMCs. The CDR3 DNA is TGTGCCAGCAGTTTATTAGCGACTAGCACAGATACGCAGTATTTT. It codes for CASSLLATSTDTQYF.